This entry lists 8 T cell receptor beta chains sequenced from one sample in a study of CD8+ T cells in alopecia areata. The treatment is: oral pan-JAK inhibitor, 5-10 mg twice daily. The sequencing template was cDNA reverse transcribed from extracted RNA. Sequencing was performed with immunoSEQ multiplex PCR; in TCRdb, only in-frame clones are kept and a portion is missing. Of over 85,000 clones listed, more than 65% are singletons. Source: CD8+ T cells sorted from blood, taken at week 44, from a patient treated with tofacitinib. The receptors come from a human donor with alopecia areata.

This clone was picked up a small number of times. CDR3 sequence (DNA): TGTGCCAGCAGCTCGTCCGGGACACGCTTAGGGAATGAGCAGTTCTTC. As protein: CASSSSGTRLGNEQFF. V and J are TRBV7-9 and TRBJ2-1, with TRBD1 as a possible D gene (6 bases). The CDR3 length is 16 residues. The V and J ends lost 4 bases and 7 bases respectively, with 20 bases between them. Per germline, CDR1 SEHNR and CDR2 FQNEAQ (reference sequence).

This clone was seen a single time. The gene calls are TRBV13 and TRBJ1-2; D is uncertain. The CDR3 extends over 12 amino acids. Trimming removed 6 bases at V and 7 bases at J, with 12 bases between. CDR1 is PRHDT, CDR2 FYEKMQ, per germline (reference sequence). Written as DNA, the CDR3 is TGTGCCAGCAGTTCTGGTGGGCCTGGCTACACCTTC. It is translated as CASSSGGPGYTF. Based on the CDR3 plus reference TRBV13 and TRBJ1-2, the full variable domain is AAGVIQSPRHLIKEKRETATLKCYPIPRHDTVYWYQQGPGQDPQFLISFYEKMQSDKGSIPDRFSAQQFSDYHSELNMSSLELGDSALYFCASSSGGPGYTFGSGTRLTVV.

V usage is TRBV29-1 and J usage is TRBJ1-4; perhaps TRBD1 as D (6 bases). V dropped 2 bases and J dropped 6 bases, with 16 bases sitting between them. This CDR3 is 15 amino acids long. The germline V gene has CDR1 SQVTM and CDR2 ANQGSEA. CDR3 sequence reads: CSVEHRVGLDEKLFF. Written as DNA, the CDR3 is TGCAGCGTTGAACACAGGGTGGGCCTCGATGAAAAACTGTTTTTT. Full variable domain (rest looked up from reference TRBV29-1 and TRBJ1-4): SAVISQKPSRDICQRGTSLTIQCQVDSQVTMMFWYRQQPGQSLTLIATANQGSEATYESGFVIDKFPISRPNLTFSTLTVSNMSPEDSSIYLCSVEHRVGLDEKLFFGSGTQLSVL.

The rearrangement joins TRBV12-5 to TRBJ2-2, with D perhaps TRBD1 (5 bases). Germline CDR1 LGHNT, CDR2 FRNRAP. Trimming stripped 6 bases from V and 2 bases from J, with 10 bases between. CDR3 length equals 14 residues. The CDR3: CASGYDRNTGELFF. CDR3 in DNA: TGTGCTAGTGGGTACGACAGAAACACCGGGGAGCTGTTTTTT.

The CDR3 sequence is CASTVTGYAFF. The CDR3 DNA reads TGTGCCAGTACCGTTACAGGGTACGCTTTCTTT. The chain carries TRBV19 and TRBJ1-1, with D tentatively TRBD1 (6 bases). V lost 7 bases and J lost 11, with 14 bases in between. The CDR3 spans 11 residues. Germline CDR1 reads LNHDA; CDR2 reads SQIVND (reference sequence). The full variable domain, with the rest looked up from reference TRBV19 and TRBJ1-1, is DGGITQSPKYLFRKEGQNVTLSCEQNLNHDAMYWYRQDPGQGLRLIYYSQIVNDFQKGDIAEGYSVSREKKESFPLTVTSAQKNPTAFYLCASTVTGYAFFGQGTRLTVV.

J is TRBJ1-5 and V is TRBV5-6, with D possibly matching TRBD1 (6 bases). The CDR3 sequence is 16 residues long. Between the trimmed V and J ends, which lost 2 bases and 2 bases, there was a span of 14 bases. CDR1 and CDR2 (germline): SGHDT, YYEEEE. The CDR3 bases are TGTGCCAGCAGCTTAAGGGAGTCAGGGGGCAATCAGCCCCAGCATTTT. Protein sequence: CASSLRESGGNQPQHF.

The chain links TRBV29-1 to TRBJ1-2, with 12 bases matching TRBD1. The CDR3 is 15 residues long. The germline CDR1 and CDR2 sequences are SQVTM and ANQGSEA. V was pared by 2 bases and J by 8 bases, with 9 bases of the junction left unmatched. The CDR3 reads CSVERWDRGLEGYTF. CDR3 coding DNA: TGCAGCGTTGAAAGGTGGGACAGGGGGCTAGAAGGCTACACCTTC.

This clone was observed a handful of times. The chain is built from TRBV27 and TRBJ2-2; D is unresolved. This CDR3 contains 13 residues. Germline assignment: CDR1 MNHEY and CDR2 SMNVEV (reference sequence). V lost 7 bases to trimming and J lost 0 bases, with 6 bases between them. CDR3 sequence reads: CASTHTNTGELFF. The CDR3 DNA reads as TGTGCCAGCACCCATACGAACACCGGGGAGCTGTTTTTT.